A single T cell receptor (beta chain) is shown here with its context. Its target is not known. This CDR3 spans 13 amino acids. CDR1 and CDR2 (germline): SGDLS, YYNGEE. Trimming pared 3 bases from V and 5 bases from J, leaving 10 bases between. This entry belongs to a study of graft-versus-host responses after intestinal transplantation. About the research overall: Transplant types were multivisceral, liver-intestinal, or isolated intestinal. After anti-thymocyte globulin induction, recipients took tacrolimus and steroids for about 3 years.

Assay: immunoSEQ multiplex PCR; the TCRdb copy retains only in-frame clones and omits some. The data show around 55,000 clones, around 89% seen once. Study-wide findings and caveats: Present in recipient marrow, GvH clones included some that appeared first in ileum or blood. Within the allografts of patients who had graft-donor T cell macrochimerism, graft-versus-host to host-versus-graft clonal ratios were high.

The chain joins TRBV9 to TRBJ2-3; D remains unclear. The sample here was unstimulated CD4+ T cells sorted from spleen or lymph node cells, taken before transplant. The receptor comes from a human donor who was the organ donor for an intestinal transplant. The CDR3 loop reads CASSGPYGDTQYF. The DNA for the CDR3 is TGTGCCAGCAGCGGCCCCTATGGAGATACGCAGTATTTT.